This T cell receptor (beta chain) was recovered during a study of blood T cell repertoires in COVID-19. About the study: The cDNA or gDNA used as material had been derived from T cells, B-cell-depleted T cells, or PBMCs.

The ends were cut back, 3 bases at V and 0 bases at J, with 11 bases in the middle. The CDR3 covers 15 residues. The germline V gene has CDR1 LNHNV and CDR2 YYDKDF (reference sequence). Some clones are missing from TCRdb's copy, which holds only in-frame ones; the method was immunoSEQ multiplex PCR. This table has some 250,000 clones, 70% to 90% appearing once. Sequencing was done on a sample of peripheral blood. This TCR was sampled from a woman in her twenties or thirties who had recovered from COVID-19. The chain is built from TRBV15 and TRBJ1-1; the D gene is possibly TRBD1 (5 bases). The CDR3 DNA is TGTGCCACCAGCAGGCCGACAGTTATGAACACTGAAGCTTTCTTT. Its translation is CATSRPTVMNTEAFF.